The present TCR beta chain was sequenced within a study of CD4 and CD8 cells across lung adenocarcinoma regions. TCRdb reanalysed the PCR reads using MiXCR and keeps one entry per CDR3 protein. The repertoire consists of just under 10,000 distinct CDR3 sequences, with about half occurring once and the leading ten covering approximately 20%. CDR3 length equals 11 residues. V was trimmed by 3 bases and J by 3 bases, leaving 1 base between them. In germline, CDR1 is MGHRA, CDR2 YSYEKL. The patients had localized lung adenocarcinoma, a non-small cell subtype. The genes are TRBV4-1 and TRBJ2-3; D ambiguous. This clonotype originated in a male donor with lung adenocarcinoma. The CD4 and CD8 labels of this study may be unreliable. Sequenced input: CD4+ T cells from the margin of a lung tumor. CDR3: CASSQTDTQYF. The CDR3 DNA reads TGCGCCAGCAGCCAGACAGATACGCAGTATTTT.